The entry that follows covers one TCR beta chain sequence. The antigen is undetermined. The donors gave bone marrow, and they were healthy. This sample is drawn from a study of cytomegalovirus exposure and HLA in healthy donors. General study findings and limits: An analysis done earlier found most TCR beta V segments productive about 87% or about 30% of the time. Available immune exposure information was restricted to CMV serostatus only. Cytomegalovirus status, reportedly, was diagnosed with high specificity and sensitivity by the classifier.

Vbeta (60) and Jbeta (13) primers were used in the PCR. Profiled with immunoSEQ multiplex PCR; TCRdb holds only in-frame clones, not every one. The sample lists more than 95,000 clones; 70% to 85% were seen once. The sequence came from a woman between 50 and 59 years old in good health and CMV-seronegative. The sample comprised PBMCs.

This CDR3 is CASSYLAAPTDTQYF. CDR3 coding DNA: TGTGCCAGCAGCTACCTAGCGGCCCCCACAGATACGCAGTATTTT. The chain links TRBV11-2 to TRBJ2-3, with 7 bases lining up with TRBD2. After removal of 4 bases from V and 2 bases from J, the junction contained 6 bases not matched to a gene. Germline V gene lookup returns CDR1 SGHAT and CDR2 FQNNGV. CDR3 length equals 15 residues.